This TCR beta chain was observed in a study of T cells in Graves' hyperthyroidism and ophthalmopathy (dated by TCRdb to the late 2010s). In the study overall: TCR V-J signatures able to tell the groups apart were searched for in a discovery cohort of 90 to 100 patients, of whom 40 to 45 had Graves' ophthalmopathy and 55 to 65 had stable Graves' hyperthyroidism. Once sampling was done, hyperthyroidism patients were given methimazole at a starting dose of 30 mg daily, whereas ophthalmopathy patients were given high-dose intravenous methylprednisolone. The 95 to 100 discovery patients were randomly split 7:3 into training and test sets. TCR Vbeta CDR3 sequencing of some 140 peripheral blood samples (around 45 ophthalmopathy, around 80 hyperthyroidism and approximately 17 progressor patients) is reported in the paper. The study also compared thyroid tissue and blood T-cell repertoires from 5 to 7 Graves' hyperthyroidism patients. Prospective prediction of ophthalmopathy was tested in an independent validation cohort of 18 to 20 hyperthyroidism patients and around 16 patients who later progressed to ophthalmopathy.

The TCR beta CDR3 regions were amplified from the RNA transcripts. For the first round of RT-PCR on the TCR CDR3, the HTBI primer set was used together with the Qiagen OneStep RT-PCR kit. The libraries were constructed in a second round of multiplex PCR and then size-selected and purified. Sequencing of the libraries was done on an Illumina HiSeq2000 using paired-end 100 bp reads. The authors processed their data as follows. Raw data were processed with SOAPnuke, discarding reads with adapters, uncalled bases, mean Phred below 15, or no exact constant-primer or identifier match. High-quality paired reads were merged with COPE v1.2.5, and unique nucleotide sequences were defined as clonotypes. MiTCR v1.1 was used to align clonotypes to the IMGT TRBV, TRBD and TRBJ reference segments. The analysis was restricted to V-J combinations with a frequency above 0.0001, which together covered approximately 99% of the repertoires. A TCS score was defined as the ratio between F50 (clonal expansion) and ExV (chaos), using BLOSUM62-based TCRdist between CDR3 peptides within each V-J. Welch's t-statistics and random forest reduced roughly 500 V-J features to under 15, which were used in a naive Bayes classifier (R e1071). The Morisita-Horn index was used to measure how similar the thyroid and blood repertoires were. The public reads were reprocessed in TCRdb via fastp at Q25 and MiXCR, keeping in-frame beta chains. Each record represents a unique CDR3 protein, reported with the most common genes and DNA among its rows. Clone size and V and J calls follow TCRdb, not the original study. The sample data list about 640,000 distinct CDR3 sequences, and over 40% of these were observed just once. Less than 9% of the sample belongs to the ten largest clones.

The study excluded patients with uncontrolled infections, other autoimmune diseases, pregnancy or lactation. Clinical symptoms, serum thyroxine and TRAb, thyroid ultrasound, and orbital computed tomography formed the basis for the diagnoses. Trizol reagent was used to extract total RNA, and RNA quality was then checked on an Agilent 2100 Bioanalyzer. Via the germline V gene, CDR1 is MNHEY and CDR2 SVGAGI. Deletion took 7 bases off V and 2 bases off J, with a span of 8 bases between the germline ends. The CDR3 spans 12 residues, from the cysteine through the phenylalanine. Kept here is only the CDR3 DNA, which spans 36 bases and is read in frame from base 1. In this sample, this clonotype turned up a few times. This clone's antigen is unknown. The sample holds no much larger clone one base away, and base qualities are not on file. The research as a whole found: In cross-validation, a model built on a 13 V-J signature told ophthalmopathy apart from stable hyperthyroidism with 87.88% sensitivity and roughly 81% specificity, and in testing the same model reached 80%/75%. In validation, the model predicted progression to ophthalmopathy a median of approximately 6.6 months before onset, with roughly 68% sensitivity and nearly 75% specificity. No statistical method was used to fix the sample size in advance, and group allocation was not hidden from the investigators. Most expanded thyroid clonotypes (frequency above 0.001) were also found in blood, which suggests that blood repertoires may mirror thyroid immune responses.

This clonotype was obtained from an adult man with Graves' disease, either hyperthyroidism or ophthalmopathy (not recorded which). The chain links TRBV6-5 with TRBJ2-5; the D segment could be TRBD1, given 5 matching bases. Source material: peripheral blood or thyroid tissue (not recorded which). The DNA is TGTGCCAGCATAGACAGTCAAGAGACCCAGTACTTC. Its translation reads: CASIDSQETQYF.